The following is a TCR beta chain sequence with its context. The antigen remains undetermined. Single viable CD3+CD4+CD8-CD45RO+ cells were sorted as the memory CD4+ T cells. The data derive from a study of memory CD4+ T cells and cytomegalovirus serostatus. Study at large: This sample comes from healthy Belgian adults, fewer than 10 CMV seropositive, around 26 seronegative. General observations from the study: Suggested: most of the CMV-linked TCR signature lies in CD4+ memory cells.

Per the original methods: After removing out-of-frame reads, around 2.2 million distinct TCRbeta sequences remained. The table came from immunoSEQ multiplex PCR; TCRdb's copy has only in-frame clones and leaves some out. V and J calls and clone size are as listed in that table; D and trimming were resolved from the DNA. The repertoire has around 61,000 clones, around 80% of them found once; the top ten carry approximately 0.4%. This clonotype was sampled from an adult in good health and CMV-seronegative. The source material was memory CD4+ T cells from blood.

The CDR3 loop is CASSQGTGRYEAFF. CDR3 DNA sequence: TGCGCCAGCAGCCAAGGGACAGGCCGCTATGAAGCTTTCTTT. The rearrangement joins TRBV4-1 to TRBJ1-1, with 7 bases matching TRBD1. CDR1 and CDR2 from the germline V gene are MGHRA and YSYEKL. With 1 base clipped from V and 7 bases from J, the junction kept 6 bases outside the gene matches. The length of the CDR3 is 14 residues.